Listed below are T cell receptor beta chains from one sample, sequenced in a study of blood T cells in healthy people across ages. TCRdb used MiXCR to reprocess the 5' RACE reads, holding one entry per CDR3 protein. Of about 1.1 million distinct CDR3 sequences in the sample, approximately 38% were seen once. Material: blood. The receptor set was obtained from a man younger than 35 in good health. CDR3s include the opening cysteine and the closing phenylalanine or tryptophan. Fields, in order: D gene, V gene, J gene, CDR3 length, clone size, CDR3 protein, CDR3 DNA. D genes are given only for firm matches. Rows give clone size only sometimes, using once, few, many, or a class for an expanded clone.

>-|TRBV6-5|TRBJ2-7|15|many
CASSPYNTGYYEQYF
TGTGCCAGCAGTCCCTACAATACAGGGTACTACGAGCAGTACTTC
>-|TRBV12-3/TRBV12-4|TRBJ2-5|14|-
CVSSFEAAQETQYF
TGTGTCAGCAGTTTTGAGGCAGCTCAAGAGACCCAGTACTTC
>TRBD2|TRBV2|TRBJ2-1|16|many
CASRASSGGPYNEQFF
TGTGCCAGCAGGGCTTCTAGCGGGGGTCCTTACAATGAGCAGTTCTTC
>TRBD1|TRBV6-2/TRBV6-3|TRBJ2-5|15|-
CASSFSSDRGNEQYF
TGTGCCAGCAGTTTCTCCTCGGACAGGGGTAATGAGCAGTACTTC
>-|TRBV7-2|TRBJ1-3|14|-
CASSLRSAGNTIYF
TGTGCCAGCAGCTTACGCAGTGCTGGAAACACCATATATTTT
>TRBD1|TRBV12-3/TRBV12-4|TRBJ1-2|14|few
CASTGAGGVYGYTF
TGTGCCAGCACGGGGGCAGGGGGCGTCTATGGCTACACCTTC
>-|TRBV20-1|TRBJ1-2|13|-
CSAEPGVGYGYTF
TGCAGTGCAGAGCCGGGGGTGGGCTATGGCTACACCTTC
>TRBD1|TRBV28|TRBJ1-4|13|-
CATGDRGYEKLFF
TGTGCCACCGGTGACAGGGGCTATGAAAAACTGTTTTTT
>-|TRBV6-2/TRBV6-3|TRBJ2-3|15|-
CASSYRDRYTDTQYF
TGTGCCAGCAGTTACCGGGACCGATACACAGATACGCAGTATTTT
>TRBD1|TRBV12-3/TRBV12-4|TRBJ1-6|15|few
CASSLTGKNNSPLHF
TGTGCCAGCAGTTTGACAGGGAAAAATAATTCACCCCTCCACTTT
>-|TRBV7-8|TRBJ2-1|13|-
CASELSGRDEQFF
TGTGCCAGCGAACTTTCCGGTCGGGACGAGCAGTTCTTC
>TRBD1|TRBV4-3|TRBJ1-4|17|-
CASSQGLQGRANEKLFF
TGCGCCAGCAGCCAAGGTCTACAGGGGAGGGCTAATGAAAAACTGTTTTTT
>-|TRBV20-1|TRBJ1-6|15|-
CSARGTTGGNSPLHF
TGCAGTGCTAGAGGGACCACCGGAGGTAATTCACCCCTCCACTTT
>TRBD2|TRBV7-9|TRBJ2-4|19|few
CASSFDLGGGRLAKNIQYF
TGTGCCAGCAGCTTCGACCTGGGGGGGGGACGTCTAGCCAAAAACATTCAGTACTTC
>-|TRBV15|TRBJ2-3|13|-
CATGRSTTDTQYF
TGTGCCACCGGCAGATCTACAACAGATACGCAGTATTTT
>-|TRBV6-6|TRBJ1-2|15|-
CASTDPQERVHGYTF
TGTGCCAGCACCGACCCCCAAGAGAGAGTCCATGGCTACACCTTC
>-|TRBV5-1|TRBJ2-3|15|few
CASSPRQAGTDTQYF
TGCGCCAGCAGCCCAAGACAGGCGGGCACAGATACGCAGTATTTT
>-|TRBV6-5|TRBJ2-7|14|-
CASSPQHDYNEQYF
TGTGCCAGCAGCCCACAACATGATTACAATGAGCAGTACTTC
>-|TRBV5-4|TRBJ2-1|16|-
CASSWGGHLSPDEQFF
TGTGCCAGCAGCTGGGGGGGACACCTCTCCCCGGATGAGCAGTTCTTC
>TRBD1|TRBV12-5|TRBJ2-7|13|-
CASGLLGQGEQYF
TGTGCTAGTGGTTTATTGGGACAGGGCGAGCAGTACTTC
>-|TRBV15|TRBJ2-1|15|few
CATSRDWTEYNEQFF
TGTGCCACCAGCAGAGATTGGACAGAGTACAATGAGCAGTTCTTC
>-|TRBV29-1|TRBJ1-2|13|few
CSVEDAGDYGYTF
TGCAGCGTTGAAGATGCAGGGGACTATGGCTACACCTTC
>TRBD2|TRBV7-9|TRBJ2-1|13|few
CASSPAGDNEQFF
TGTGCCAGCAGCCCAGCGGGGGACAATGAGCAGTTCTTC
>TRBD1|TRBV9|TRBJ2-1|14|-
CASSVGTEVNEQFF
TGTGCCAGCAGCGTTGGGACAGAGGTGAATGAGCAGTTCTTC
>-|TRBV27|TRBJ2-6|17|-
CASSFGQIPSGANVLTF
TGTGCCAGCAGTTTTGGCCAAATACCCTCTGGGGCCAACGTCCTGACTTTC
>-|TRBV7-9|TRBJ1-1|12|few
CASSLMDTEAFF
TGTGCCAGCAGCTTAATGGACACTGAAGCTTTCTTT
>TRBD1|TRBV5-1|TRBJ2-5|15|few
CASSLAGQGWVEQYF
TGCGCCAGCAGCTTGGCGGGACAGGGTTGGGTTGAGCAGTACTTC
>-|TRBV20-1|TRBJ2-3|15|-
CSARADGFTTDTQYF
TGCAGTGCTAGAGCAGATGGGTTTACCACAGATACGCAGTATTTT
>TRBD1|TRBV5-1|TRBJ1-1|15|-
CASSHPDRGRTEAFF
TGCGCCAGCAGCCATCCCGACAGGGGGAGGACTGAAGCTTTCTTT